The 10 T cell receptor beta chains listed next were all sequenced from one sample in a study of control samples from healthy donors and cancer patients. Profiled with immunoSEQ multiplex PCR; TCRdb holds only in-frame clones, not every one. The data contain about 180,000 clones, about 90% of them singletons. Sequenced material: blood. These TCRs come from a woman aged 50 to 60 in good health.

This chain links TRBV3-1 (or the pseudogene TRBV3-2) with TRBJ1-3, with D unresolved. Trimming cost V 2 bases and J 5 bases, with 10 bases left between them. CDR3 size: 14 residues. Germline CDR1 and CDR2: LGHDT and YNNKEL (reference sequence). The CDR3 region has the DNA TGTGCCAGCAGCCAATACAGTTTCCGAAACACCATATATTTT. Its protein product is CASSQYSFRNTIYF.

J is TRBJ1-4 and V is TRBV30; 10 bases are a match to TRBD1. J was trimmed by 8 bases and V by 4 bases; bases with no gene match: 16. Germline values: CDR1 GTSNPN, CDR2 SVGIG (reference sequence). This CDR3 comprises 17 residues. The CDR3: CAWTGTAGTGVREKLFF. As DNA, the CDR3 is TGTGCCTGGACTGGAACCGCCGGGACAGGGGTTCGGGAAAAACTGTTTTTT. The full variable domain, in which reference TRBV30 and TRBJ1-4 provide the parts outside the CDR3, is SQTIHQWPATLVQPVGSPLSLECTVEGTSNPNLYWYRQAAGRGLQLLFYSVGIGQISSEVPQNLSASRPQDRQFILSSKKLLLSDSGFYLCAWTGTAGTGVREKLFFGSGTQLSVL.

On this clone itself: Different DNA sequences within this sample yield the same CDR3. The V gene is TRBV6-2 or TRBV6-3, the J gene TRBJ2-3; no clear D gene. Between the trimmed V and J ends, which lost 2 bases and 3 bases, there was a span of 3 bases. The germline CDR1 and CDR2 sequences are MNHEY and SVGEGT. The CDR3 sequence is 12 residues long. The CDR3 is CASSYGTDTQYF. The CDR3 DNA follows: TGTGCCAGCAGTTACGGAACAGATACGCAGTATTTT.

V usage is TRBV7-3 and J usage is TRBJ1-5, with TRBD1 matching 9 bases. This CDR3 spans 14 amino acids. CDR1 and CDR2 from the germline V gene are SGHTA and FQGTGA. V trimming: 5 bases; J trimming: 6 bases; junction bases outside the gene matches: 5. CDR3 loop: CASSPRDRVQPQHF. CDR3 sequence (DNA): TGTGCCAGCAGCCCTCGGGACAGGGTTCAGCCCCAGCATTTT.

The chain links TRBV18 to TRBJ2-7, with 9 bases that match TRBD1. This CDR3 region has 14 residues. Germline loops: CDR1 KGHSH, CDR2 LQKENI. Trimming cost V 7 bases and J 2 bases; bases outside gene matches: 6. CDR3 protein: CASLRTGVPYEQYF. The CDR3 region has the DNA TGTGCCAGCTTGCGGACAGGGGTTCCCTACGAGCAGTACTTC.

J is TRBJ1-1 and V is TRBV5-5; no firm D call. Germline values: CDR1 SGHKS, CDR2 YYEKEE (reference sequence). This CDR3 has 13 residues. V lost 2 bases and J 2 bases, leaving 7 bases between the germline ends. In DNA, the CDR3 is TGTGCCAGCAGCTTAGCGTACAACACTGAAGCTTTCTTT. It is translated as CASSLAYNTEAFF.

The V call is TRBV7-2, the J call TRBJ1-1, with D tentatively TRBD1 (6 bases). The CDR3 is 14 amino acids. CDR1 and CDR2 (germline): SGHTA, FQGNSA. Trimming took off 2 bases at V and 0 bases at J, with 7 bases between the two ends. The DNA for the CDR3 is TGTGCCAGCAGCTTACAGGGGTTGAACACTGAAGCTTTCTTT. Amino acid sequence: CASSLQGLNTEAFF.

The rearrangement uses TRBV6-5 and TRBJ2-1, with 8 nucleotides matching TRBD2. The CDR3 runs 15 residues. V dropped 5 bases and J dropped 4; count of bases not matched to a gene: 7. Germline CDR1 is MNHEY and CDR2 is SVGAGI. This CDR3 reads CASSHKREKYNEQFF. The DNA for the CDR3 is TGTGCCAGCAGTCACAAGCGGGAGAAATACAATGAGCAGTTCTTC.

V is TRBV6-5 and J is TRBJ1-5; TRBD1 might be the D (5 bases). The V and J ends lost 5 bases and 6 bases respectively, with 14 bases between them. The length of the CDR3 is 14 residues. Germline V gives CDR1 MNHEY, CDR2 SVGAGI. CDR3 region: CASSSVVQGQPQHF. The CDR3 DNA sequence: TGTGCCAGCAGTAGTGTAGTCCAGGGTCAGCCCCAGCATTTT.

CDR3 protein: CSVNSGTNYGYTF. The CDR3 DNA reads TGCAGCGTCAATTCAGGGACTAACTATGGCTACACCTTC. The rearrangement links TRBV29-1 to TRBJ1-2, with D maybe TRBD1 (5 bases). Trimming stripped 6 bases from V and 0 bases from J, with 11 bases between. This CDR3 spans 13 amino acids. Germline lookup yields CDR1 SQVTM and CDR2 ANQGSEA. Based on the CDR3 plus reference TRBV29-1 and TRBJ1-2, the full variable domain is SAVISQKPSRDICQRGTSLTIQCQVDSQVTMMFWYRQQPGQSLTLIATANQGSEATYESGFVIDKFPISRPNLTFSTLTVSNMSPEDSSIYLCSVNSGTNYGYTFGSGTRLTVV.